Listed here is a single T cell receptor beta chain. Profiled with immunoSEQ multiplex PCR; TCRdb holds only in-frame clones, not every one. This sample yields 10,000 to 15,000 clones, of which 79% are seen a single time; approximately 12% belongs to the top ten. This specimen belongs to a study of technical replicates of blood from four donors. Trimming cost V 0 bases and J 6 bases, with 10 bases left between them. The germline V gene encodes CDR1 SGHRS and CDR2 YFSETQ. There are 14 residues in the CDR3. Sequencing used PBMCs. This clonotype originated in a human donor in good health. The rearrangement joins TRBV5-1 to TRBJ1-5; D is possibly TRBD1 (5 bases). CDR3 nucleotides: TGCGCCAGCAGCTTGGGTGAAGGGGCTCAGCCCCAGCATTTT. It is translated as CASSLGEGAQPQHF.